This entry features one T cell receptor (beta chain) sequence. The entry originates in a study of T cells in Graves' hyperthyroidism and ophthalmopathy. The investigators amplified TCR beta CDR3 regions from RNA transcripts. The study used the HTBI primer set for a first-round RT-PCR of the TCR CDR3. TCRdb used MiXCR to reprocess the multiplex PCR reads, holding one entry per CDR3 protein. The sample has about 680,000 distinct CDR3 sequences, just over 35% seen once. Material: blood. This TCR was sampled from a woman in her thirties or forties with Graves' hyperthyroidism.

The CDR3 sequence is CSASRDTLAEAFF. DNA of the CDR3: TGCAGTGCATCCCGGGACACACTCGCTGAAGCTTTCTTT. This sequence joins TRBV20-1 and TRBJ1-1, with D perhaps TRBD1 (6 bases). The CDR3 totals 13 residues. Trimming took 6 bases from V and 6 from J, leaving 17 bases between them. Germline CDR1 and CDR2: DFQATT and SNEGSKA (reference sequence).